This TCR beta chain was captured in a study of human T cells and chemical hapten exposure. Turning to the study itself: Weekly scalp doses of diphenylcyclopropenone were given to patients during the roughly 25-week study. Alopecia areata, totalis and universalis patients, mostly female, were included.

Germline values: CDR1 SGHTS, CDR2 YDEGEE. Trimming took off 0 bases at V and 0 bases at J, with 3 bases between the two ends. This CDR3 comprises 14 residues. Whole-study results and caveats: Higher patch test scores went with higher counts of PT1 expanded TCRs.

The time point: pre-sensitization, week 0. Treatment here: therapeutic diphenylcyclopropenone sensitization with weekly scalp DPC. In regard to this clonotype: Its antigen remains unknown.

In the authors' workflow: Sample TCR counts, which ranged from 23,224 to 690,600, had a median of around 93,000. TCRdb re-called the RACE reads with MiXCR, one entry per CDR3 protein. What appears here as the V and J calls and clone size reflects TCRdb's work, not the paper's. Here the sample spans around 200,000 distinct CDR3 sequences, 25% to 30% being singletons. The chain uses TRBV5-8 and TRBJ2-2, with D unclear. The clonotype comes from a woman aged 25 to 39 with alopecia areata. Some clones in this sample may be carry-over from other donors' samples. The sequences come from whole blood, collected in connection with sensitization to the hapten diphenylcyclopropenone (DPC). CDR3 protein: CASSLDSNTGELFF. As DNA, the CDR3 is TGTGCCAGCAGCTTGGATTCGAACACCGGGGAGCTGTTTTTT.